This TCR beta chain was sequenced in a study of vaccination and CD4 T cells after COVID-19. As to treatment: approximately nine-day PBMC culture with coronavirus spike peptide pools or control peptides (ViraFEST assay). ViraFEST sequenced TCRs after peptide-pool expansion of antigen-specific T cells. On this clonotype: Its antigen is undetermined.

Sequence data for DNA of cultured CD4+ T cells were generated by the Oncomine TCR Beta short-read assay. It was cultured CD4+ T cells from which genomic DNA was extracted. TCRdb analysed the PCR reads with MiXCR anew, one entry per CDR3 protein. The table has 15,000 to 20,000 distinct CDR3 sequences, 30% to 45% seen once; the top ten hold roughly 12%. Germline CDR1 and CDR2: SGDLS and YYNGEE. V trimming: 4 bases; J trimming: 5 bases; junction bases outside the gene matches: 8. This CDR3 comprises 14 residues. The sequenced sample consisted of CD4+ T cells from blood, cultured in vitro. The chain links TRBV9 to TRBJ2-5; TRBD1 matches at 7 bases. This clonotype originated in a human donor who had recovered from COVID-19. The CDR3 spells CASSPQGNRETQYF. The DNA of the CDR3 is TGTGCCAGCAGCCCACAGGGGAATCGGGAGACCCAGTACTTC.